This T cell receptor beta chain was recovered during a study of blood T cell repertoires in COVID-19. J was trimmed by 4 bases and V by 4 bases; bases with no gene match: 7. The CDR3 is 15 residues long. Germline assignment: CDR1 SGHNT and CDR2 YYREEE (reference sequence). Method: immunoSEQ multiplex PCR; TCRdb's copy keeps in-frame clones and lacks some. The repertoire holds roughly 100,000 clones, with roughly 90% as singletons. The sequence came from a woman in her forties or fifties with COVID-19, enrolled during active disease. The specimen was peripheral blood. V and J are TRBV5-4 and TRBJ2-3; 9 bases agree with TRBD1. The CDR3 region has the DNA TGTGCCAGCAGCCCGGGACAGGGTGGCGCAGATACGCAGTATTTT. Its translation: CASSPGQGGADTQYF.